Detailed here is one T cell receptor (beta chain). The antigen is not known. The entry originates in a study of graft-versus-host responses after intestinal transplantation. For the study at large: Multivisceral, liver-intestinal, or isolated intestinal grafts were transplanted into recipients. Study outcomes and limitations: After transplant, early declines in HvG clones were associated with peak levels of circulating GvH clones.

Clones were sequenced by immunoSEQ multiplex PCR, and TCRdb holds only the in-frame ones, with some missing. The sample consists of almost 55,000 clones, 91% of them appearing once. Trimming shortened V by 6 bases and J by 5 bases, and 8 bases separated the two germline ends. Germline-derived CDR1 and CDR2 are PRHDT and FYEKMQ (reference sequence). This CDR3 has 12 amino acids. The sequences come from PBMCs, collected approximately 97 weeks after intestinal transplant. This receptor was identified in a human patient who received an intestinal transplant, so some T cells may come from the graft donor. The rearrangement joins TRBV13 to TRBJ2-1; tentative D call: TRBD2 (5 bases). The CDR3 DNA sequence: TGTGCCAGCAGAGCGGAAAACAATGAGCAGTTCTTC. Protein sequence: CASRAENNEQFF.